This T cell receptor beta chain was sequenced for a study of blood T cell repertoires in COVID-19. Study at large: COVID-19 samples from acute and convalescent phases originated in the United States, Italy and Spain. T cells, B-cell-depleted T cells, or PBMCs provided the cDNA or gDNA that served as material.

V lost 3 bases and J lost 0, with 9 bases in between. Germline-derived CDR1 and CDR2 are LNHDA and SQIVND (reference sequence). This CDR3 is 14 amino acids long. The sample holds a few counts of this clone. The authors' processing: Amplification of reference gene primers provided the estimated nucleated cell counts. Assay used: immunoSEQ multiplex PCR; TCRdb lists only in-frame clones, some missing. V, J and clone size were drawn from that table, and D and trimming were deduced from the DNA. The repertoire consists of fewer than 200,000 clones, with 70% to 85% occurring once and the leading ten covering 1.2%.

The rearrangement uses TRBV19 and TRBJ2-7, with D possibly being TRBD1 (6 bases). This sequence was found in a man in his 60s who had recovered from COVID-19. The specimen was peripheral blood. As DNA, the CDR3 is TGTGCCAGTAGTATCAGACAGGACTCCTACGAGCAGTACTTC. Protein: CASSIRQDSYEQYF.